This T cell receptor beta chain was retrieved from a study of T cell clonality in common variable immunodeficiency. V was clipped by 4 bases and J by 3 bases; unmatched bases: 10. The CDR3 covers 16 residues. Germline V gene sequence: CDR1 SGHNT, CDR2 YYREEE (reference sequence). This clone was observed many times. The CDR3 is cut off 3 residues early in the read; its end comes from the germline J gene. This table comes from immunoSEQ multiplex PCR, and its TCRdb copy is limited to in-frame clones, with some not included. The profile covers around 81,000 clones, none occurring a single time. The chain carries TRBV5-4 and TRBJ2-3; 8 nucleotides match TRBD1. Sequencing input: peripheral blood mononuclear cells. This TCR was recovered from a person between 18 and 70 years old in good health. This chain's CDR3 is CASSGRQGLMTDTQYF. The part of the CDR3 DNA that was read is TGTGCCAGCAGCGGCCGACAGGGGCTTATGACAGATACG.